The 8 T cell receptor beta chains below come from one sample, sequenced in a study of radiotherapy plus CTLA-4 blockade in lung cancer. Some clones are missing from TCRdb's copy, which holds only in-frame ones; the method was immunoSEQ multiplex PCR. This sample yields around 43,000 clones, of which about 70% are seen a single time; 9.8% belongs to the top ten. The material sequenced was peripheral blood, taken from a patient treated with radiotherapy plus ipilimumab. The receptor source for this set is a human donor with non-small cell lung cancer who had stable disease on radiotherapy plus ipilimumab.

CDR3 coding DNA: TGCGCCAGCAGCTTAATGCGGGGGGGCTCGTATGAGCAGTTCTTC. Translating it yields CASSLMRGGSYEQFF. The genes are TRBV5-1 and TRBJ2-1; 9 bases line up with TRBD2. V dropped 2 bases and J dropped 8; count of bases not matched to a gene: 8. CDR3 length: 15 residues. Germline loops: CDR1 SGHRS, CDR2 YFSETQ. Full variable domain (rest looked up from reference TRBV5-1 and TRBJ2-1): KAGVTQTPRYLIKTRGQQVTLSCSPISGHRSVSWYQQTPGQGLQFLFEYFSETQRNKGNFPGRFSGRQFSNSRSEMNVSTLELGDSALYLCASSLMRGGSYEQFFGPGTRLTVL.

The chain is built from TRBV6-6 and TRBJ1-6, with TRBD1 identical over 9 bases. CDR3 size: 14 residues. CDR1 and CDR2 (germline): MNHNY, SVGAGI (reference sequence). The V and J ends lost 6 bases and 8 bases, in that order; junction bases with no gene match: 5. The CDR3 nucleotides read TGTGCCAGCAGGGGACAGGGAGTCCATTCACCCCTCCACTTT. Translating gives CASRGQGVHSPLHF.

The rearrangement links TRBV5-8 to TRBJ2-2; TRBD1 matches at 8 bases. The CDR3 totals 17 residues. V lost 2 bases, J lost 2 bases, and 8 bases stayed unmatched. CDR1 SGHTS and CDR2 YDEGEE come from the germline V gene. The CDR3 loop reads CASSFAVDRANTGELFF. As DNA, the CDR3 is TGTGCCAGCAGCTTCGCAGTGGACAGGGCTAACACCGGGGAGCTGTTTTTT.

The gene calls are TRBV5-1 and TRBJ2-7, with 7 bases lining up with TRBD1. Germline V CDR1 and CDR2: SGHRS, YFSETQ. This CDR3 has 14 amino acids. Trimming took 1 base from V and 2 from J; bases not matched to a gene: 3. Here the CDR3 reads CASSLQGQPYEQYF. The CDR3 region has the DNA TGCGCCAGCAGCTTGCAGGGACAGCCCTACGAGCAGTACTTC.

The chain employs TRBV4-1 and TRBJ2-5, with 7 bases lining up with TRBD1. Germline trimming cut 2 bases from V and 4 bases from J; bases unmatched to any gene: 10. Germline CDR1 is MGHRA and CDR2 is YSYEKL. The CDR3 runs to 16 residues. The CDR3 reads CASSQRGQISGETQYF. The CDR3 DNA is TGCGCCAGCAGCCAAAGGGGACAGATCTCGGGAGAGACCCAGTACTTC.

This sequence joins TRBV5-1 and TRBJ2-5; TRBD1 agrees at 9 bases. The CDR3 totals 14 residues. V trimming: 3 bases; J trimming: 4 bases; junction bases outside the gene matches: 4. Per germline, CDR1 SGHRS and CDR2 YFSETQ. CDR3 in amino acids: CASSSGTGLETQYF. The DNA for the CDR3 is TGCGCCAGCAGCTCCGGGACAGGGTTAGAGACCCAGTACTTC. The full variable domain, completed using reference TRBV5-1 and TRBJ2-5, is KAGVTQTPRYLIKTRGQQVTLSCSPISGHRSVSWYQQTPGQGLQFLFEYFSETQRNKGNFPGRFSGRQFSNSRSEMNVSTLELGDSALYLCASSSGTGLETQYFGPGTRLLVL.

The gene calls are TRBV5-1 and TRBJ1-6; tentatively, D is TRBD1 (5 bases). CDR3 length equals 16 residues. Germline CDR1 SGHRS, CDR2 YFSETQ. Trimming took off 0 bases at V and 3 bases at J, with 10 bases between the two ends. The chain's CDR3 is CASSLDPGGYNSPLHF. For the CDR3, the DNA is TGCGCCAGCAGCTTGGACCCGGGGGGCTATAATTCACCCCTCCACTTT. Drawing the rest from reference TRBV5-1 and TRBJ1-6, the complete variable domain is KAGVTQTPRYLIKTRGQQVTLSCSPISGHRSVSWYQQTPGQGLQFLFEYFSETQRNKGNFPGRFSGRQFSNSRSEMNVSTLELGDSALYLCASSLDPGGYNSPLHFGNGTRLTVT.

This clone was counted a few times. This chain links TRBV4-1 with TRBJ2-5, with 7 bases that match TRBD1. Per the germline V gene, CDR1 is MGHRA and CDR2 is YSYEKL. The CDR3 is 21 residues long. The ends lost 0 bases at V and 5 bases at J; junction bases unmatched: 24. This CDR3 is CASSQEVSGWQGEGKEETQYF. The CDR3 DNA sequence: TGCGCCAGCAGCCAAGAAGTTTCGGGGTGGCAGGGGGAAGGAAAGGAGGAGACCCAGTACTTC.